A single sample is the source of the 2 T cell receptor beta chains below, sequenced in a study of CD8+ T cells in alopecia areata. Extracted RNA was reverse transcribed, and the resulting cDNA served as sequencing template. The method was immunoSEQ multiplex PCR; TCRdb's version includes in-frame clones alone and lacks a portion of them. This sample yields about 180,000 clones, of which 40% to 65% are seen a single time; 10% belongs to the top ten. Described treatment: oral pan-JAK inhibitor, 5-10 mg twice daily. The sequenced sample was CD8+ T cells sorted from blood, obtained around week 54, from a patient treated with tofacitinib. These receptors all come from a human donor with alopecia areata.

This chain joins TRBV10-3 and TRBJ1-1; 7 bases fit TRBD1. Trimming cost V 0 bases and J 1 base; bases outside gene matches: 8. The CDR3 spans 17 residues. Per the germline V gene, CDR1 is ENHRY and CDR2 is SYGVKD. The CDR3 DNA reads as TGTGCCATCAGTGAGTCGAGGGGGCAGGGAACGAACACTGAAGCTTTCTTT. It codes for CAISESRGQGTNTEAFF.

The chain joins TRBV10-3 to TRBJ1-2; D may be TRBD1 (5 bases). Trimming stripped 2 bases from V and 3 bases from J, with 7 bases between. From germline, CDR1 is ENHRY and CDR2 SYGVKD. The length of the CDR3 is 13 residues. The DNA for the CDR3 is TGTGCCATCAGTGAGCGGGGGGACTATGGCTACACCTTC. It codes for CAISERGDYGYTF.